The present TCR beta chain was sequenced within a study of T-cell memory formation after mild COVID-19. Background on the study: TCR clustering was largely donor specific. Overall study results and limits: Memory sampled before infection contained some responding clones, suggesting cross-reactive memory joined. Chiefly within CM and EM were the contracting CD4+ clones; CD8+ ones were within EMRA.

This clonotype was detected only a few times. Its antigen is unidentified. TCRdb independently ran MiXCR on the 5' RACE reads; one entry per CDR3 protein. The sample includes 380,000 or so distinct CDR3 sequences, approximately 15% of them seen just once. There are 14 residues in the CDR3. The junction had 5 bases not matched to a gene; V was cut back by 2 bases and J by 6 bases. The V gene's germline CDR1 is MNHEY and CDR2 SVGAGI. This rearrangement joins TRBV6-5 to TRBJ1-2, with 8 bases lining up with TRBD1. The sequence derives from a man younger than 30 who had mild COVID-19 (a few samples of this study predate the infection). Cell type and time point are not known. Sequenced material: PBMCs or a T cell subset sorted from them (not recorded which). CDR3 protein: CASSYGDRFNGYTF. CDR3 DNA: TGTGCCAGCAGTTACGGGGACAGGTTCAATGGCTACACCTTC.